Listed below are T cell receptor beta chains from one sample, sequenced in a study of shared clonotypes between healthy human individuals. Sequencing used immunoSEQ multiplex PCR; TCRdb keeps in-frame clones, though not all of them. The data show under 550,000 clones, about 95% seen once. Material: naive CD4+ T cells sorted from blood. The source is a young woman in good health. Both conserved end residues are part of each CDR3. A D gene is named only where the DNA matches it firmly. Size values are once, few and many counts, or a class for expanded clones, and some rows have none.

J gene: TRBJ1-1
clone size: -
D gene: TRBD1
V gene: TRBV29-1
CDR3 protein: CSGTTGANTEAFF
CDR3 DNA: TGCAGCGGCACGACAGGGGCGAACACTGAAGCTTTCTTT

J gene: TRBJ2-1
clone size: -
D gene: TRBD2
V gene: TRBV28
CDR3 protein: CASSFPAGLAGEKGSYNEQFF
CDR3 DNA: TGTGCCAGCAGTTTCCCAGCGGGACTAGCGGGAGAAAAGGGTTCCTACAATGAGCAGTTCTTC

J gene: TRBJ2-7
clone size: -
D gene: -
V gene: TRBV10-2
CDR3 protein: CASSERDGYEQYF
CDR3 DNA: TGCGCCAGCAGTGAGAGGGACGGCTACGAGCAGTACTTC

J gene: TRBJ2-5
clone size: -
D gene: TRBD2
V gene: TRBV28
CDR3 protein: CASRGPGLAGPRAQYF
CDR3 DNA: TGTGCCAGCAGGGGACCGGGACTAGCGGGACCTCGGGCCCAGTACTTC

J gene: TRBJ2-2
clone size: -
D gene: -
V gene: TRBV21-1
CDR3 protein: CASRFRGTGELFF
CDR3 DNA: TGTGCCAGCAGGTTCAGGGGCACCGGGGAGCTGTTTTTT

J gene: TRBJ2-1
clone size: -
D gene: -
V gene: TRBV18
CDR3 protein: CASSNRDSDEQFF
CDR3 DNA: TGTGCCAGCTCAAACAGGGATAGCGATGAGCAGTTCTTC

J gene: TRBJ2-7
clone size: -
D gene: TRBD2
V gene: TRBV19
CDR3 protein: CASSIRSAGGYLYEQYF
CDR3 DNA: TGTGCCAGTAGTATAAGGTCGGCGGGAGGGTACCTCTACGAGCAGTACTTC

J gene: TRBJ1-1
clone size: -
D gene: -
V gene: TRBV27
CDR3 protein: CASSFAPGQAFF
CDR3 DNA: TGTGCCAGCAGTTTTGCGCCAGGGCAAGCTTTCTTT

J gene: TRBJ1-2
clone size: -
D gene: -
V gene: TRBV15
CDR3 protein: CATSRDSRADGYTF
CDR3 DNA: TGTGCCACCAGCAGAGATTCAAGGGCAGATGGCTACACCTTC

J gene: TRBJ1-3
clone size: -
D gene: -
V gene: TRBV28
CDR3 protein: CASRPDTYSGNTIYF
CDR3 DNA: TGTGCCAGCAGACCAGACACATACTCTGGAAACACCATATATTTT

J gene: TRBJ2-1
clone size: -
D gene: TRBD2
V gene: TRBV4-1
CDR3 protein: CASSQLAGVFYNEQFF
CDR3 DNA: TGCGCCAGCAGCCAACTAGCGGGAGTCTTCTACAATGAGCAGTTCTTC

J gene: TRBJ2-7
clone size: -
D gene: TRBD1
V gene: TRBV28
CDR3 protein: CASSTGGYYEQYF
CDR3 DNA: TGTGCCAGCAGTACAGGGGGGTACTACGAGCAGTACTTC

J gene: TRBJ1-4
clone size: -
D gene: -
V gene: TRBV18
CDR3 protein: CASSLGGGFATNEKLFF
CDR3 DNA: TGTGCCAGCTCACTAGGCGGTGGGTTTGCAACTAATGAAAAACTGTTTTTT

J gene: TRBJ2-5
clone size: -
D gene: TRBD1
V gene: TRBV18
CDR3 protein: CASSPGQGETQYF
CDR3 DNA: TGTGCCAGCTCACCAGGACAGGGAGAGACCCAGTACTTC

J gene: TRBJ1-1
clone size: -
D gene: -
V gene: TRBV12-5
CDR3 protein: CASDPPGGHRNTEAFF
CDR3 DNA: TGTGCTAGTGACCCCCCGGGGGGGCATCGGAACACTGAAGCTTTCTTT

J gene: TRBJ2-1
clone size: -
D gene: -
V gene: TRBV5-1
CDR3 protein: CASSLDWEIYNEQFF
CDR3 DNA: TGCGCCAGCAGCTTGGATTGGGAAATCTACAATGAGCAGTTCTTC

J gene: TRBJ1-1
clone size: -
D gene: -
V gene: TRBV19
CDR3 protein: CASSISDNTEAFF
CDR3 DNA: TGTGCCAGTAGTATCTCGGATAACACTGAAGCTTTCTTT

J gene: TRBJ1-5
clone size: -
D gene: TRBD1
V gene: TRBV2
CDR3 protein: CASSRGQRGFGQPQHF
CDR3 DNA: TGTGCCAGCAGTCGGGGACAGCGGGGATTTGGGCAGCCCCAGCATTTT

J gene: TRBJ1-5
clone size: -
D gene: -
V gene: TRBV28
CDR3 protein: CASEGMDQPQHF
CDR3 DNA: TGTGCCAGCGAGGGAATGGATCAGCCCCAGCATTTT

J gene: TRBJ2-1
clone size: -
D gene: -
V gene: TRBV18
CDR3 protein: CASSPSGSYNEQFF
CDR3 DNA: TGTGCCAGCTCACCTAGCGGCTCCTACAATGAGCAGTTCTTC

J gene: TRBJ2-1
clone size: -
D gene: TRBD2
V gene: TRBV5-1
CDR3 protein: CASKTSGTYNEQFF
CDR3 DNA: TGCGCCAGCAAGACTAGCGGGACCTACAATGAGCAGTTCTTC

J gene: TRBJ2-1
clone size: -
D gene: TRBD2
V gene: TRBV5-5
CDR3 protein: CASSLTNLAGDHYNEQFF
CDR3 DNA: TGTGCCAGCAGCTTAACAAATCTAGCGGGAGACCACTACAATGAGCAGTTCTTC

J gene: TRBJ2-7
clone size: -
D gene: -
V gene: TRBV5-1
CDR3 protein: CASSNPGQLYEQYF
CDR3 DNA: TGCGCCAGCAGCAATCCGGGACAACTGTACGAGCAGTACTTC

J gene: TRBJ2-3
clone size: -
D gene: TRBD2
V gene: TRBV11-2
CDR3 protein: CASSLDRGLAGADTQYF
CDR3 DNA: TGTGCCAGCAGCCTCGACCGAGGGCTAGCGGGAGCAGATACGCAGTATTTT

J gene: TRBJ2-2
clone size: once
D gene: TRBD2
V gene: TRBV6-7
CDR3 protein: CASSYSGREGQTGELFF
CDR3 DNA: TGTGCCAGCAGTTACTCGGGTCGGGAGGGCCAGACCGGGGAGCTGTTTTTT

J gene: TRBJ2-5
clone size: -
D gene: -
V gene: TRBV5-4
CDR3 protein: CASSWWASQETQYF
CDR3 DNA: TGTGCCAGCAGCTGGTGGGCTAGCCAAGAGACCCAGTACTTC

J gene: TRBJ2-3
clone size: -
D gene: TRBD2
V gene: TRBV5-1
CDR3 protein: CASSLVPTSGSDTQYF
CDR3 DNA: TGCGCCAGCAGCTTGGTTCCCACTAGCGGGAGTGATACGCAGTATTTT

J gene: TRBJ1-3
clone size: -
D gene: -
V gene: TRBV10-2
CDR3 protein: CASTRGTGNTIYF
CDR3 DNA: TGCGCCAGCACACGGGGCACTGGAAACACCATATATTTT

J gene: TRBJ2-7
clone size: -
D gene: TRBD1
V gene: TRBV28
CDR3 protein: CASSSGQGTYEQYF
CDR3 DNA: TGTGCCAGCAGCTCGGGACAGGGGACCTACGAGCAGTACTTC

J gene: TRBJ2-2
clone size: once
D gene: TRBD1
V gene: TRBV4-1
CDR3 protein: CASSQGGAGGPHTGELFF
CDR3 DNA: TGCGCCAGCAGCCAAGGGGGGGCAGGGGGCCCCCACACCGGGGAGCTGTTTTTT

J gene: TRBJ2-7
clone size: -
D gene: TRBD2
V gene: TRBV7-2
CDR3 protein: CASRRTGLAVYEQYF
CDR3 DNA: TGTGCCAGCAGAAGGACGGGACTAGCAGTATACGAGCAGTACTTC

J gene: TRBJ1-6
clone size: -
D gene: TRBD1
V gene: TRBV7-2
CDR3 protein: CASSPGQGVLNYNSPLHF
CDR3 DNA: TGTGCCAGCAGCCCGGGACAGGGGGTTCTAAATTATAATTCACCCCTCCACTTT

J gene: TRBJ2-7
clone size: -
D gene: -
V gene: TRBV2
CDR3 protein: CASRLTGFPREQYF
CDR3 DNA: TGTGCCAGCAGGCTTACAGGGTTCCCCCGCGAGCAGTACTTC

J gene: TRBJ2-7
clone size: once
D gene: TRBD2
V gene: TRBV18
CDR3 protein: CASSLAGLDYEQYF
CDR3 DNA: TGTGCCAGCTCCCTCGCGGGACTAGACTACGAGCAGTACTTC

J gene: TRBJ2-1
clone size: once
D gene: TRBD2
V gene: TRBV5-1
CDR3 protein: CASSLAGEYNEQFF
CDR3 DNA: TGCGCCAGCAGCTTAGCGGGAGAATACAATGAGCAGTTCTTC